These T cell receptor beta chains were read from a single sample in a study of blood T cells in healthy people across ages. TCRdb reprocessed the 5' RACE reads via MiXCR and lists one record per CDR3 protein. Of hundreds of thousands of distinct CDR3 sequences in the sample, 29% were seen once. The sequenced material came from blood. The receptors originated from a woman aged 80 or over in good health. Each CDR3 is given with its conserved first and last residue. D genes are given only for firm matches. Size values are once, few and many counts, or a class for expanded clones, and some rows have none.

d_gene	v_gene	j_gene	abundance	CDR3aa	CDR3nt
NA	TRBV5-6	TRBJ2-3	few	CASSPSGTPDTQYF	TGTGCCAGCAGCCCCTCCGGGACACCAGATACGCAGTATTTT
NA	TRBV12-3/TRBV12-4	TRBJ2-7	many	CASSLGRDHEQYF	TGTGCCAGCAGTTTAGGCAGGGACCACGAGCAGTACTTC
TRBD1	TRBV6-5	TRBJ1-3	NA	CASTQTGVGNTIYF	TGTGCCAGCACTCAGACAGGGGTTGGAAACACCATATATTTT
NA	TRBV20-1	TRBJ1-5	many	CSAGKGIYSNQPQHF	TGCAGTGCAGGGAAGGGGATTTATAGCAATCAGCCCCAGCATTTT
NA	TRBV7-9	TRBJ2-3	many	CASSVQSRGDTQYF	TGTGCCAGCAGCGTTCAATCCCGGGGAGATACGCAGTATTTT
TRBD1	TRBV2	TRBJ2-2	few	CASRGTGRTGELFF	TGTGCCAGCAGGGGGACAGGGAGGACCGGGGAGCTGTTTTTT
TRBD2	TRBV6-2/TRBV6-3	TRBJ2-7	many	CASSPNYRRWEGSYEQYF	TGTGCCAGCAGCCCTAACTACCGACGGTGGGAGGGCTCCTACGAGCAGTACTTC
NA	TRBV6-2/TRBV6-3	TRBJ1-2	NA	CASRTGPHQSSYGYTF	TGTGCCAGCCGAACGGGGCCCCACCAGTCTTCGTATGGCTACACCTTC
TRBD2	TRBV5-1	TRBJ2-3	many	CASSLAGGASDTQYF	TGCGCCAGCAGCTTGGCCGGGGGGGCGTCAGATACGCAGTATTTT
TRBD1	TRBV30	TRBJ2-1	NA	CAWTQGAYNEQFF	TGTGCCTGGACACAGGGGGCCTACAATGAGCAGTTCTTC
NA	TRBV14	TRBJ2-7	NA	CASSQYQGYEQYF	TGTGCCAGCAGCCAATATCAGGGGTACGAGCAGTACTTC
NA	TRBV9	TRBJ2-3	NA	CASSGGISGVSTDTQYF	TGTGCCAGCAGCGGGGGTATTAGCGGAGTGAGCACAGATACGCAGTATTTT
NA	TRBV15	TRBJ1-4	many	CATSRLTGKDNEKLFF	TGTGCCACCAGCAGACTAACCGGGAAAGATAATGAAAAACTGTTTTTT
NA	TRBV7-9	TRBJ2-3	few	CASSGPRTDTQYF	TGTGCCAGCAGCGGGCCTCGAACAGATACGCAGTATTTT
TRBD1	TRBV24-1	TRBJ2-6	NA	CATSDSPGQGSGANVPTF	TGTGCCACCAGTGATTCTCCAGGACAGGGATCGGGGGCCAACGTCCCGACTTTC
TRBD2	TRBV5-5	TRBJ2-7	few	CASSSRLAGAYEQYF	TGTGCCAGCAGCTCCCGACTAGCGGGGGCCTACGAGCAGTACTTC
TRBD1	TRBV12-3/TRBV12-4	TRBJ2-6	many	CASSSPTGAGANVLTF	TGTGCCAGCAGTTCACCGACAGGGGCTGGGGCCAACGTCCTGACTTTC
TRBD2	TRBV10-3	TRBJ2-3	many	CAIKRGAASDTQYF	TGTGCCATCAAGCGGGGGGCCGCCAGTGATACGCAGTATTTT
TRBD1	TRBV9	TRBJ1-2	many	CASSVGTGVFGYTF	TGTGCCAGCAGCGTAGGGACAGGGGTGTTTGGCTACACCTTC
NA	TRBV7-2	TRBJ1-2	many	CASRGQGGWGYTF	TGTGCCAGCAGGGGGCAGGGTGGTTGGGGCTACACCTTC
TRBD2	TRBV12-3/TRBV12-4	TRBJ2-2	few	CASSRPGLTGATGELFF	TGTGCCAGCAGTAGACCGGGACTAACGGGAGCTACCGGGGAGCTGTTTTTT
TRBD1	TRBV27	TRBJ2-2	NA	CASKDRGYTGELFF	TGTGCCAGCAAAGACAGGGGCTACACCGGGGAGCTGTTTTTT
NA	TRBV11-1	TRBJ2-2	few	CASSRKSLINRETGELFF	TGTGCCAGCAGCCGCAAATCCCTCATTAACAGGGAAACCGGGGAGCTGTTTTTT
NA	TRBV10-2	TRBJ2-5	many	CASTKGQETQYF	TGCGCCAGCACGAAGGGTCAAGAGACCCAGTACTTC
NA	TRBV5-8	TRBJ2-3	many	CASSFGSVGPTDTQYF	TGTGCCAGCAGCTTTGGATCGGTTGGCCCCACAGATACGCAGTATTTT
NA	TRBV5-4	TRBJ1-6	many	CASSTGTGNSPLHF	TGTGCCAGCAGTACCGGGACTGGGAATTCACCCCTCCACTTT
TRBD1	TRBV11-2	TRBJ2-5	many	CASSEGQGGKETQYF	TGTGCCAGCAGTGAGGGACAGGGGGGCAAAGAGACCCAGTACTTC
TRBD1	TRBV27	TRBJ1-5	NA	CASSTRTGVDQPQHF	TGTGCCAGCAGTACAAGGACAGGGGTGGATCAGCCCCAGCATTTT
TRBD1	TRBV28	TRBJ2-1	many	CASRGTGWNEQFF	TGTGCCAGCAGAGGGACAGGGTGGAATGAGCAGTTCTTC
NA	TRBV11-3	TRBJ1-1	NA	CASSPRWGRGESEAFF	TGTGCCAGCAGCCCAAGATGGGGCAGGGGAGAGTCTGAAGCTTTCTTT
TRBD2	TRBV5-1	TRBJ2-1	many	CASSLYASGVYNEQFF	TGCGCCAGCAGCTTGTACGCTAGCGGGGTGTACAATGAGCAGTTCTTC
TRBD1	TRBV7-2	TRBJ2-3	NA	CASSGTGGRADTQYF	TGTGCCAGCAGCGGGACAGGGGGGAGGGCAGATACGCAGTATTTT
NA	TRBV28	TRBJ2-5	NA	CASSFAGSGQETQYF	TGTGCCAGCAGTTTTGCGGGGTCAGGGCAAGAGACCCAGTACTTC
NA	TRBV4-3	TRBJ1-3	few	CASSQDQGSGNTIYF	TGCGCCAGCAGCCAAGACCAGGGTTCTGGAAACACCATATATTTT